The 22 T cell receptor beta chains below come from one sample, sequenced in a study of T cell responses to AZD1222 COVID-19 vaccine. Using immunoSEQ multiplex PCR, the repertoire was profiled, and TCRdb retains in-frame clones only, with some absent. The table lists 100,000 to 150,000 clones, 65% to 90% of them singletons. Here the sequenced sample was peripheral blood, taken 28 days after the second AZD1222 dose. The receptors shown here come from an adult who received the AZD1222 COVID-19 vaccine.

The V and J genes are TRBV11-2 and TRBJ2-2, with no clear D. Germline V gene data show CDR1 as SGHAT and CDR2 as FQNNGV. CDR3 length: 13 residues. Trimming stripped 3 bases from V and 6 bases from J, with 8 bases between. CDR3 region: CASSFSSAGELFF. The CDR3 DNA follows: TGTGCCAGCAGCTTCTCTAGTGCCGGGGAGCTGTTTTTT.

The chain employs TRBV28 and TRBJ1-5, with a weak D call TRBD1 (6 bases). The germline gives CDR1 MDHEN, CDR2 SYDVKM. The CDR3 is made up of 14 amino acids. Trimming removed 5 bases at V and 5 bases at J, with 13 bases between. The CDR3 sequence: CASSGQQGDQPQHF. The CDR3, as DNA: TGTGCCAGCAGTGGTCAACAGGGAGATCAGCCCCAGCATTTT.

The V and J genes are TRBV9 and TRBJ2-2; D is possibly TRBD2 (5 bases). Germline V gene data show CDR1 as SGDLS and CDR2 as YYNGEE. The CDR3 runs to 14 residues. Trimming pared 3 bases from V and 6 bases from J, leaving 12 bases between. The CDR3: CASSGELGAGELFF. CDR3 in DNA: TGTGCCAGCAGCGGAGAGCTGGGAGCCGGGGAGCTGTTTTTT.

The chain is built from TRBV6-4 and TRBJ1-3; TRBD1 agrees at 10 bases. The junction had 7 bases not matched to a gene; V was cut back by 5 bases and J by 0 bases. The CDR3 covers 17 residues. Germline CDR1 is MRHNA and CDR2 is SNTAGT. For the CDR3, the DNA is TGTGCCAGCAGTCCACGACAGGGGGCTAACTCTGGAAACACCATATATTTT. As protein: CASSPRQGANSGNTIYF.

This clone was counted once. The V and J genes are TRBV18 and TRBJ2-5; no clear D. The V end was cut by 2 bases, the J end by 3 bases, with 7 bases between. Germline values: CDR1 KGHSH, CDR2 LQKENI. The CDR3 is 13 residues long. The CDR3 DNA sequence: TGTGCCAGCTCACCAAAGGCAGAAGAGACCCAGTACTTC. This translates into CASSPKAEETQYF.

CDR3 nucleotides: TGTGCCAGCAGTTCCAGGGCGGGCTATGGCTACACCTTC. Translated: CASSSRAGYGYTF. The chain links TRBV28 to TRBJ1-2; tentatively, D is TRBD1 (5 bases). The CDR3 runs 13 residues. V dropped 4 bases and J dropped 4 bases, with 10 bases sitting between them. Germline V gives CDR1 MDHEN, CDR2 SYDVKM.

This clone was picked up one time. The V call is TRBV7-2, the J call TRBJ1-5, with 9 nucleotides matching TRBD1. The trim removed 6 bases at V and 7 bases at J, leaving 10 bases unmatched. Per the germline V gene, CDR1 is SGHTA and CDR2 is FQGNSA. This CDR3 contains 15 residues. The CDR3 spells CASSPGQGKGQPQHF. As DNA, the CDR3 is TGTGCCAGCAGTCCGGGACAGGGAAAAGGGCAGCCCCAGCATTTT.

The chain combines TRBV10-3 with TRBJ2-3; no clear D gene. Germline V gene sequence: CDR1 ENHRY, CDR2 SYGVKD. There are 15 residues in the CDR3. The germline V and J ends were trimmed by 4 bases and 0 bases, with 11 bases remaining between them. CDR3 DNA: TGTGCCATCAGTGGAGAGTCGGGTAGCACAGATACGCAGTATTTT. Protein product: CAISGESGSTDTQYF.

The chain employs TRBV29-1 and TRBJ1-1; tentatively, D is TRBD1 (6 bases). CDR3 length: 13 residues. The germline CDR1 and CDR2 sequences are SQVTM and ANQGSEA. Trimming pared 2 bases from V and 5 bases from J, leaving 12 bases between. This chain's CDR3 is CSVENRVETEAFF. In nucleotides, the CDR3 is TGCAGCGTTGAAAACAGGGTGGAGACTGAAGCTTTCTTT.

The rearrangement joins TRBV3-1 (or the pseudogene TRBV3-2) to TRBJ1-1; D is undetermined. Per the germline V gene, CDR1 is LGHDT and CDR2 is YNNKEL (reference sequence). This CDR3 comprises 14 residues. Between the trimmed V and J ends, which lost 1 base and 1 base, there was a span of 7 bases. The CDR3 coding sequence is TGTGCCAGCAGCCAAGCGGGCTCGAACACTGAAGCTTTCTTT. Translated: CASSQAGSNTEAFF.

The chain combines TRBV6-5 with TRBJ1-1; 9 nucleotides line up with TRBD1. The CDR3 consists of 14 residues. Germline V gene lookup returns CDR1 MNHEY and CDR2 SVGAGI. The V segment lost 7 bases and the J segment 1 base; nucleotides outside the gene matches: 4. CDR3 region: CASNKQGANTEAFF. CDR3 in DNA: TGTGCCAGCAACAAACAGGGGGCGAACACTGAAGCTTTCTTT.

The CDR3 reads CASSPRGQVVREQYF. The CDR3 region has the DNA TGTGCCAGCAGCCCAAGGGGACAGGTAGTTCGCGAGCAGTACTTC. The chain employs TRBV7-9 and TRBJ2-7, with 8 bases lining up with TRBD1. The germline V gene encodes CDR1 SEHNR and CDR2 FQNEAQ (reference sequence). J lost 6 bases, V lost 5 bases, and 12 bases had no gene match. The CDR3 consists of 15 residues.

CDR3 DNA sequence: TGCGCCAGCAGCCCCGGGACTAAAATATCACCCCTCCACTTT. This codes for CASSPGTKISPLHF. V gene TRBV5-1 combines with J gene TRBJ1-6; the D gene is possibly TRBD1 (5 bases). Trimming cost V 4 bases and J 10 bases, with 15 bases left between them. This CDR3 spans 14 amino acids. CDR1 SGHRS and CDR2 YFSETQ come from the germline V gene.

This clone was recorded a few times. V gene TRBV14 combines with J gene TRBJ1-4; D gene ambiguous. Germline V gene sequence: CDR1 SGHDN, CDR2 FVKESK. The CDR3 covers 14 residues. V lost 4 bases to trimming and J lost 8 bases, with 14 bases between them. The CDR3 bases are TGTGCCAGCAGCCGTCGAGGGTTCGGGGAAAAACTGTTTTTT. Residues: CASSRRGFGEKLFF.

There are a few counts of this clone. The chain carries TRBV5-1 and TRBJ2-7; possible D gene TRBD2, 5 bases. The CDR3 is 14 residues long. Germline lookup yields CDR1 SGHRS and CDR2 YFSETQ. Trimming cost V 4 bases and J 0 bases, with 11 bases left between them. This chain's CDR3 is CASSDSSRSYEQYF. The DNA for the CDR3 is TGCGCCAGCAGCGATTCTAGCCGCTCCTACGAGCAGTACTTC.

V usage is TRBV5-1 and J usage is TRBJ2-1; no firm D call. This CDR3 is built from 14 residues. The germline V gene encodes CDR1 SGHRS and CDR2 YFSETQ. Trimming left V 0 bases short and J 3 bases short, with 7 bases between. The CDR3 loop reads CASSLELNYNEQFF. The DNA for the CDR3 is TGCGCCAGCAGCTTGGAATTGAACTACAATGAGCAGTTCTTC.

In its sample, this clone was seen once. V usage is TRBV2 and J usage is TRBJ1-1; D is unclear. The CDR3 has 14 amino acids. The V and J ends lost 2 bases and 2 bases respectively, with 9 bases between them. Looked up from germline, CDR1 is SNHLY and CDR2 is FYNNEI. The CDR3 loop is CASSEWTYNTEAFF. As DNA, the CDR3 is TGTGCCAGCAGTGAATGGACCTACAACACTGAAGCTTTCTTT. The full variable domain, with the rest looked up from reference TRBV2 and TRBJ1-1, is EPEVTQTPSHQVTQMGQEVILRCVPISNHLYFYWYRQILGQKVEFLVSFYNNEISEKSEIFDDQFSVERPDGSNFTLKIRSTKLEDSAMYFCASSEWTYNTEAFFGQGTRLTVV.

The V and J genes are TRBV5-1 and TRBJ2-3; 7 bases agree with TRBD1. V lost 1 base and J lost 1; bases outside the gene matches: 6. Germline lookup yields CDR1 SGHRS and CDR2 YFSETQ. The CDR3 consists of 16 residues. The CDR3 sequence: CASSLHRQGGTDTQYF. CDR3 nucleotides: TGCGCCAGCAGCTTGCACCGACAGGGAGGCACAGATACGCAGTATTTT.

V and J are TRBV6-5 and TRBJ2-5; TRBD1 matches 7 bases. CDR1 MNHEY and CDR2 SVGAGI come from the germline V gene. J lost 5 bases, V lost 6 bases, and 3 bases had no gene match. The CDR3 totals 12 residues. In DNA form, the CDR3 reads TGTGCCAGCAGAACAGGGGCGGAGACCCAGTACTTC. Translated, it gives CASRTGAETQYF.

The V call is TRBV5-1, the J call TRBJ1-2, with 7 bases lining up with TRBD1. Unmatched junction bases numbered 10, after V lost 0 bases and J lost 8 bases. In germline, CDR1 is SGHRS, CDR2 YFSETQ. The CDR3 extends over 15 amino acids. The CDR3, as DNA: TGCGCCAGCAGCTTGGAGGGCCCCGACAGGGCGGGCTACACCTTC. Translation: CASSLEGPDRAGYTF. Supplemented by reference TRBV5-1 and TRBJ1-2, the full variable domain reads KAGVTQTPRYLIKTRGQQVTLSCSPISGHRSVSWYQQTPGQGLQFLFEYFSETQRNKGNFPGRFSGRQFSNSRSEMNVSTLELGDSALYLCASSLEGPDRAGYTFGSGTRLTVV.

The chain employs TRBV14 and TRBJ2-5, with 7 bases identical to TRBD1. Germline loops: CDR1 SGHDN, CDR2 FVKESK. CDR3 length: 15 residues. V gave up 0 bases and J gave up 5 bases; unmatched junction bases: 6. CDR3 sequence: CASSQDDRAGETQYF. The CDR3 nucleotides read TGTGCCAGCAGCCAAGATGACAGGGCCGGGGAGACCCAGTACTTC.

The rearrangement uses TRBV6-2 or TRBV6-3 and TRBJ2-7, with D maybe TRBD1 (5 bases). Germline CDR1 reads MNHEY; CDR2 reads SVGEGT. Trimming shortened V by 0 bases and J by 3 bases, and 12 bases separated the two germline ends. The CDR3 runs to 15 residues. CDR3 protein: CASSYSVRQRYEQYF. CDR3 nucleotides: TGTGCCAGCAGTTACTCGGTGAGACAGCGCTACGAGCAGTACTTC.